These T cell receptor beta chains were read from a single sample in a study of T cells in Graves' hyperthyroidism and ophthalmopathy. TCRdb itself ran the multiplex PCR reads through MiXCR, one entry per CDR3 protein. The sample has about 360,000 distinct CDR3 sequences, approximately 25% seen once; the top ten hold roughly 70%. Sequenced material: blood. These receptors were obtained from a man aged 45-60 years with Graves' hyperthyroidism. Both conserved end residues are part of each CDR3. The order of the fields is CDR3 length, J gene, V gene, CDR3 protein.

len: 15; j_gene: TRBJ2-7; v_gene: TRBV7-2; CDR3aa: CASSQLGLAGGEQYF
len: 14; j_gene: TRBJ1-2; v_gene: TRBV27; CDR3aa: CASRPDRGMGGYTF
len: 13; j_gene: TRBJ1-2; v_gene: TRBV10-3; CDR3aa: CTISDGTAYGYTF
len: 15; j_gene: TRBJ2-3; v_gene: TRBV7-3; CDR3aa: CASSAGLAGGDTQYF
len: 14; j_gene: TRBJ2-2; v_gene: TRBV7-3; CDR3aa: CASSLTPAAGELFF
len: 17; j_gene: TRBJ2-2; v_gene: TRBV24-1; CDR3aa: CATSGNGLGTNTGELFF
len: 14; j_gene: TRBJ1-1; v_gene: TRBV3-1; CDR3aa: CASSQRGVNTEAFF
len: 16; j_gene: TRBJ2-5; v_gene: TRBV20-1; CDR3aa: CSARDQLAGLSETQYF
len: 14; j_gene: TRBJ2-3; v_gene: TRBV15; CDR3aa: CATSSGAGGDTQYF
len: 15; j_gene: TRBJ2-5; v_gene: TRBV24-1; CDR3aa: CATSVPGTGGETQYF
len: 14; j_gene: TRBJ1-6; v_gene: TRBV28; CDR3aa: CASSSQMYNSPLHF
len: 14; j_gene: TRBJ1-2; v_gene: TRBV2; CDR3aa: CASSYSINGYGYTF
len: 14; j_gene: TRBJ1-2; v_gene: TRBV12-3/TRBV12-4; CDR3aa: CASSFSGIYYGYTF
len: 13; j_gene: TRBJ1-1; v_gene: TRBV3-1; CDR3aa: CASSQAGYGEAFF
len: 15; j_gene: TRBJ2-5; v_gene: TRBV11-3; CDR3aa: CASSPTGFIGETQYF
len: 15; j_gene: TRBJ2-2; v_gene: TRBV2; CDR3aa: CASSPQRGRPGELFF
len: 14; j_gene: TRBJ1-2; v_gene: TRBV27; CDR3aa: CASSFLQGPYGYTF
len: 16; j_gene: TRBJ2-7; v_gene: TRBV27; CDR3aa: CASSLLFLGSTYEQYF